This TCR beta chain was recovered during a study of control samples from healthy donors and cancer patients. Some clones are missing from TCRdb's copy, which holds only in-frame ones; the method was immunoSEQ multiplex PCR. Here the sample spans more than 150,000 clones, approximately 92% being singletons. The V gene's germline CDR1 is LNHDA and CDR2 SQIVND (reference sequence). The CDR3 sequence is 14 residues long. With 4 bases removed from V and 5 bases from J, the gap between germline ends came to 12 bases. This clone was seen only once. Sequencing was performed on blood. This chain joins TRBV19 and TRBJ1-5; tentative D call: TRBD1 (5 bases). The clonotype originates from a man aged 18-30 years in good health. The CDR3 is CASSKAGQDQPQHF. The DNA for the CDR3 is TGTGCCAGTAGTAAGGCAGGGCAGGATCAGCCCCAGCATTTT.